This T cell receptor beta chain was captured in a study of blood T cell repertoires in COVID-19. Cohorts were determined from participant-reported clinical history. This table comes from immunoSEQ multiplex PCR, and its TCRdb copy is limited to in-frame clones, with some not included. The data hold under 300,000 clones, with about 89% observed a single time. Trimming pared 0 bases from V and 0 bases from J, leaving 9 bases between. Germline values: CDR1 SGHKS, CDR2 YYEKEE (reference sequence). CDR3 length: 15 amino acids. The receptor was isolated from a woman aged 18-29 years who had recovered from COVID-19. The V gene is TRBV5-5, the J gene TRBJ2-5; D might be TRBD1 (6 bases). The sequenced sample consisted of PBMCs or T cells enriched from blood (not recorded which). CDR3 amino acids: CASSLAQGNQETQYF. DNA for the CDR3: TGTGCCAGCAGCTTGGCGCAGGGGAACCAAGAGACCCAGTACTTC.